This T cell receptor (beta chain) came from a study of blood T cell repertoires in COVID-19. In the study overall: There were acute and convalescent COVID-19 samples, and they came from the United States, Italy and Spain. T cells, B-cell-depleted T cells, or PBMCs provided the cDNA or gDNA that served as material.

Participant reports of clinical history set cohort assignment. This CDR3 spans 14 amino acids. Germline assignment: CDR1 SGHRS and CDR2 YFSETQ. V was trimmed by 6 bases and J by 8 bases, leaving 17 bases between them. Per the original methods: Amplification from reference gene primers served as the basis for estimated nucleated cell counts. Generated by immunoSEQ multiplex PCR, the TCRdb table keeps only in-frame clones and is missing some. V and J calls plus clone size are reproduced from that table; the DNA served to infer D and trimming. The data show some 170,000 clones, with about 85% seen just once and 6.2% held by the top ten.

Sample: PBMCs or T cells enriched from blood (not recorded which). The V gene is TRBV5-1, the J gene TRBJ1-4, with TRBD1 as a possible D gene (6 bases). The origin of this receptor is a man aged 40-55 years who had recovered from COVID-19. CDR3 in DNA: TGCGCCAGCACCCCTGGCGGGGGGGGCGAAAAACTGTTTTTT. It is translated as CASTPGGGGEKLFF.